This T cell receptor (beta chain) was retrieved from a study of CD8+ T cells in alopecia areata. In the study overall: Each day, treated patients took oral tofacitinib twice, at 5 to 10 mg per dose. Study findings and constraints: Greater clonality was observed in lesional scalp samples, especially alopecia totalis/universalis, versus normal scalp.

Remarks on this clone: Its antigen is undetermined.

The germline gives CDR1 ENHRY, CDR2 SYGVKD. Unmatched junction bases numbered 6, after V lost 4 bases and J lost 3 bases. The CDR3 loop spans 15 amino acids. Alopecia areata patients provided lesional scalp punch biopsies and peripheral blood, both collected for the study. Both CD4+ and CD8+ T cells were separated by sorting PBMCs. RNA extraction and reverse transcription yielded cDNA as sequencing template. Data came from immunoSEQ multiplex PCR; TCRdb stores just in-frame clones and leaves some out. The sample consists of 150,000 to 160,000 clones, 40% to 65% of them appearing once. V and J are TRBV10-3 and TRBJ1-3; the match to TRBD1 covers 7 bases. Sequenced material: CD8+ T cells sorted from blood, taken at week 0. The receptor comes from a human donor with alopecia areata. The CDR3 region has the DNA TGTGCCATCAGTGTGACAGGGAAGGATGGAAACACCATATATTTT. It encodes CAISVTGKDGNTIYF.